Below, 8 T cell receptor beta chains from the same sample are listed, as sequenced in a study of cytomegalovirus exposure and HLA in healthy donors. PCR employed 60 Vbeta and 13 Jbeta primers. Libraries were prepared by immunoSEQ multiplex PCR; TCRdb keeps only in-frame clonotypes and omits some of them. The data contain about 140,000 clones, 61% of them seen just once; the ten biggest clones take up around 1.9%. The sequencing input was PBMCs. These receptors originate from a male donor in good health and CMV-seronegative.

The V gene is TRBV7-9, the J gene TRBJ2-5, with D tentatively TRBD2 (5 bases). Germline V CDR1 and CDR2: SEHNR, FQNEAQ (reference sequence). This CDR3 is 14 amino acids long. With 4 bases removed from V and 4 bases from J, the gap between germline ends came to 13 bases. The CDR3 coding sequence is TGTGCCAGCAGCTCCCCCCCCAGCGGAGAGACCCAGTACTTC. The encoded protein is CASSSPPSGETQYF.

This sequence joins TRBV4-1 and TRBJ2-2; 7 bases are shared with TRBD1. Germline V CDR1 and CDR2: MGHRA, YSYEKL. The V and J ends lost 0 bases and 5 bases, in that order; junction bases with no gene match: 6. The CDR3 length is 16 residues. CDR3 region: CASSQDYGRGTGELFF. DNA of the CDR3: TGCGCCAGCAGCCAAGATTACGGCAGGGGGACCGGGGAGCTGTTTTTT.

The chain has TRBV10-3 and TRBJ2-5, with 8 nucleotides matching TRBD2. The V gene end was trimmed by 4 bases and the J gene end by 4 bases; junction bases not matched to a gene: 8. Germline V gene lookup returns CDR1 ENHRY and CDR2 SYGVKD. This CDR3 has 15 amino acids. This CDR3 is CAISASGGRGETQYF. DNA of the CDR3: TGTGCCATCAGTGCTTCGGGGGGGCGAGGAGAGACCCAGTACTTC.

This chain connects TRBV4-1 to TRBJ2-7, with D possibly TRBD1 on 7 matching bases. CDR1 MGHRA and CDR2 YSYEKL come from the germline V gene. The V and J ends lost 0 bases and 3 bases respectively, with 12 bases between them. The CDR3 consists of 15 residues. The CDR3 here is CASSQEPGGLYEQYF. In nucleotides, the CDR3 is TGCGCCAGCAGCCAAGAGCCAGGGGGGCTCTACGAGCAGTACTTC.

In its sample, this clone was seen a few times. V usage is TRBV6-5 and J usage is TRBJ1-1; D is undetermined. The CDR3 loop spans 14 amino acids. CDR1 and CDR2 from the germline V gene are MNHEY and SVGAGI. Trimming took off 2 bases at V and 11 bases at J, with 18 bases between the two ends. The CDR3 DNA sequence: TGTGCCAGCAGTTACGGAACGGGGTCGAGGGTGGCTTTCTTT. This translates into CASSYGTGSRVAFF.

The chain couples TRBV6-5 to TRBJ1-2; no clear D. The CDR3 is made up of 13 amino acids. V lost 6 bases, J lost 4 bases, and 12 bases lay in between. Germline assignment: CDR1 MNHEY and CDR2 SVGAGI. CDR3 in amino acids: CASSPSAAYGYTF. The DNA for the CDR3 is TGTGCCAGCAGCCCGAGTGCCGCCTATGGCTACACCTTC.

The CDR3 bases are TGTGCCAGCGGTTCCTACACAGATACGCAGTATTTT. Translated: CASGSYTDTQYF. The chain is built from TRBV7-2 and TRBJ2-3; D is undetermined. Germline V gene sequence: CDR1 SGHTA, CDR2 FQGNSA. This CDR3 has 12 residues. Trimming cost V 8 bases and J 2 bases, with 8 bases left between them.

This chain connects TRBV6-1 to TRBJ1-6, with 9 bases matching TRBD1. V lost 4 bases to trimming and J lost 5 bases; unmatched junction nucleotides: 6. From germline, CDR1 is MNHNS and CDR2 SASEGT. This CDR3 contains 16 residues. The CDR3 spells CASSAQGAGDNSPLHF. The CDR3 DNA sequence: TGTGCCAGCAGTGCACAGGGGGCAGGGGATAATTCACCCCTCCACTTT.